This T cell receptor beta chain appears in the sequencing data of a study of T cell clusters in autoimmune cytopenias. Study-level points and caveats: The T cell clusters came from computational analysis alone and lack functional validation. Healthy donors had around 3.1-fold more exclusive TRB clusters than active autoimmune hepatitis patients. TRB repertoire shifts in secondary cytopenia and chronic lymphocytic leukemia mostly reflected lymphoma, not autoimmunity. Clustering suggested that physiological T cell clusters were missing in primary autoimmune cytopenia patients.

On this clonotype itself: The antigen is not known.

TRB was amplified by touch-down multiplex PCR, primer pools A and B combined. TCRdb re-called the multiplex PCR reads; every CDR3 protein appears as one record, without DNA. Its listing shows under 7,500 distinct CDR3 sequences. About 37,500 genome equivalents of blood DNA were amplified for TRB. Germline CDR1 reads DFQATT; CDR2 reads SNEGSKA (reference sequence). The CDR3 totals 14 residues. This TCR was sampled from a human donor with an autoimmune cytopenia or autoimmune hepatitis (not recorded which). V and J are TRBV20-1 and TRBJ2-3; TCRdb's D call, TRBD1, is unchecked because there is no DNA. Sequencing was carried out using peripheral blood. The CDR3 reads CSAPGRRQPDTQYF.